This T cell receptor (beta chain) emerged from a study of CD8+ T cells in alopecia areata. General observations from the study: Especially in alopecia totalis/universalis, lesional scalp showed greater clonality than normal scalp did.

RNA was isolated and reverse transcribed to cDNA, the sequencing template. This table comes from immunoSEQ multiplex PCR, and its TCRdb copy is limited to in-frame clones, with some not included. This table holds 150,000 or so clones, 58% found once. There are a few counts of this clone. Antigen specificity is unknown. Other DNA variants within this sample encode the same CDR3. The germline V gene has CDR1 DFQATT and CDR2 SNEGSKA (reference sequence). The length of the CDR3 is 11 residues. V lost 3 bases to trimming and J lost 4 bases, with 6 bases between them. The sample in question was CD4+ T cells sorted from blood, obtained at week 0. This sequence originates from a human donor with alopecia areata. This chain joins TRBV20-1 and TRBJ1-2; no definite D call. CDR3 region: CSARGSYGYTF. The CDR3 nucleotides read TGCAGTGCTAGGGGGTCCTATGGCTACACCTTC.